These T cell receptor beta chains were read from a single sample in a study of blood T cell repertoires in COVID-19. TCRdb keeps only in-frame clones here, not all; method: immunoSEQ multiplex PCR. There are roughly 30,000 clones in the sample; 84% occur only once, and approximately 10% lies in the top ten. Input material: peripheral blood. All receptors come from an older man with active COVID-19. CDR3s include the opening cysteine and the closing phenylalanine or tryptophan.

v_gene,CDR3aa
TRBV7-9,CASSPGGAQFF
TRBV15,CATSRAGGGETQYF
TRBV5-3,CARSLGQGDNEQFF
TRBV9,CASSVSAGGPTTGELFF
TRBV15,CATSRAGGLDYGYTF
TRBV5-4,CASSRDSDYGYTF
TRBV5-1,CASSLNPGQPQHF
TRBV20-1,CSASVRTGAHNEQFF
TRBV6-5,CASRRGLVGELFF
TRBV5-1,CASRHGTGTPEQYF